This T cell receptor (beta chain) was identified during a study of shared clonotypes between healthy human individuals. Genomic DNA from each subset was divided evenly over several immunoSEQ plates. Sequencing used immunoSEQ multiplex PCR; TCRdb keeps in-frame clones, though not all of them. Of about 1.4 million clones listed, 95% to 97% are singletons. Trimming took off 5 bases at V and 2 bases at J, with 16 bases between the two ends. In germline, CDR1 is SGHNT, CDR2 YENEEA. CDR3 length equals 16 residues. This clone has only one observation. The sample carries other DNA sequences with the same CDR3. Into CD45RA+ naive and CD45RA-negative memory subsets, the CD4+ cells were split.

The TCR comes from a man younger than 45 in good health. The rearrangement links TRBV11-3 to TRBJ2-1; D is possibly TRBD1 or TRBD2 (5 bases each). The specimen was naive CD4+ T cells sorted from blood. Described subset: CD45RA+ positively selected. The CDR3 sequence: CASSPDGGRAYNEQFF. CDR3 DNA: TGTGCCAGCAGCCCCGATGGGGGACGTGCCTACAATGAGCAGTTCTTC.